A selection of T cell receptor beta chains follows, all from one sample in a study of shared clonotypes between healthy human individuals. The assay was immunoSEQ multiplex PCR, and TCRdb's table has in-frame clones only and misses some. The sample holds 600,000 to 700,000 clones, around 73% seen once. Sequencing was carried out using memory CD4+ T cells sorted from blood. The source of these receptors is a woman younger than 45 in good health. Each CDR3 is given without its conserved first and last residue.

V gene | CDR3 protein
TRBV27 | ASSSAEWTPVGAGPSEQF
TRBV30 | AWTRDRHNEQF
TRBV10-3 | AISGAQETQY
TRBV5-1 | ASSGGQGINTGELF
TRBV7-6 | ASMTGAPRDASGGYT
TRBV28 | ASSGTGFNQPQH
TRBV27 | ASSLVPGRDPYGYT
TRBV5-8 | ASSLLAVPYGYT
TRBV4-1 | ASSPTYSYEQY
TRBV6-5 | ASSSGRGLVGELF
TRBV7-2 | ASSFTSGNEQY
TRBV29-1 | SVASGTESLRFYEQY
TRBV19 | ASRPGGFLQPQH
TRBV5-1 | ASSLVPGAPTEAF
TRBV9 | ASSVEVAGETQY
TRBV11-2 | ASSLVQGGSYEQY
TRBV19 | ASRGRTSGRTDSYEQY
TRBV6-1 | ASSAAGGRDTQY
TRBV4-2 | ASSLDPAGVIHEQY
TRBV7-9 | ASAPSTYEQY
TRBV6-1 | ATKQGAVGELF
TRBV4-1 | ASSGTSGTYNEQF
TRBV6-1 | ASSESTGYT
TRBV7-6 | ASSQSGRGETQY
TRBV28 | ASTPVRETQY
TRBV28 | ASRTGATSSYEQY
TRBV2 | ASRGTSGRAYEQY
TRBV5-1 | ASSSGRGADEQF
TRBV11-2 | ASSTSPNGGYT
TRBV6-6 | ASSYRTGRADTQY
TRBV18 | ASSPIPGKTTEQY
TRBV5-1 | ASSLWGLRDTKGYGYT
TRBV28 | ASSGRARYNEQF
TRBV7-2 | ASSSKGGRDYNEQF
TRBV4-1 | ASSQRLLADGADTQY
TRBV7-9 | ASSRSGRQTGDSNQPQH
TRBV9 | ASSSHGKMNTEAF
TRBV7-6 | ASSLVGLSGANVLT
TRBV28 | ASSLQGVFREAF
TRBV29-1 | SIEEGPPYNEQF
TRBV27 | ASSLMGQGMGYT
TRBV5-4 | ASSFGQATNEKLF
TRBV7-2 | ASSQSGTRPGNEQF
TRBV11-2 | ASSLAPGLAASTDTQY
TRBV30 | AWNPPGNTIY
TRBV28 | ASRADRGLKPQH
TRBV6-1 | ASSQGWGAGEAF
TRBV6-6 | ASSYSGTVNEAF
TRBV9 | ASSVAPAGGGETQY
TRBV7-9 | ASSFSGGGTEAF
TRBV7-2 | ASSRERRAPAGEQF
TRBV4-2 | ASSLGRDRDFARRGYT
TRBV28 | ASSPPGQGGLYEQY
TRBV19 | ASSRPGEQY